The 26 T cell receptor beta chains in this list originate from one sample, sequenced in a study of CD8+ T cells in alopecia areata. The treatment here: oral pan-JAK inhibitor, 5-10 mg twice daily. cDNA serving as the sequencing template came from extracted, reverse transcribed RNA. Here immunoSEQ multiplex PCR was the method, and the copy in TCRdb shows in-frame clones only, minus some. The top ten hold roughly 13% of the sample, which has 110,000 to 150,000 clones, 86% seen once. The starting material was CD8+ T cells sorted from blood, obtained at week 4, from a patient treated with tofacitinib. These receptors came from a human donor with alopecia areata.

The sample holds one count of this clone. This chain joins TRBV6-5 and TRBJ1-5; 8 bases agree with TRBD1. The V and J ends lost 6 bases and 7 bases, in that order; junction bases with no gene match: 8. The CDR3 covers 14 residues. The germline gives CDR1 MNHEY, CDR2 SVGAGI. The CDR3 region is CASSTTGGSQPQHF. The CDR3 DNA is TGTGCCAGCAGCACCACAGGGGGATCGCAGCCCCAGCATTTT.

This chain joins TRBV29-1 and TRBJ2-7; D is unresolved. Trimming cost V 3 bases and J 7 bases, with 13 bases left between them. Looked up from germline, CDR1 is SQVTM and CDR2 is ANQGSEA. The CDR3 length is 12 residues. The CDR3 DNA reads TGCAGCGTTGAGGCGGCTCTGGGGGAGCAGTACTTC. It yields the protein CSVEAALGEQYF.

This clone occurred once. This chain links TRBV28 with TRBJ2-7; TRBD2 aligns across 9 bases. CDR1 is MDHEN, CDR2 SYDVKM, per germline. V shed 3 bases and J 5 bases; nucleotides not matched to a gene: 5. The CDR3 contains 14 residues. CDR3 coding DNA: TGTGCCAGCAGTTTCACACTAGCGGGCCACGAGCAGTACTTC. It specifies CASSFTLAGHEQYF.

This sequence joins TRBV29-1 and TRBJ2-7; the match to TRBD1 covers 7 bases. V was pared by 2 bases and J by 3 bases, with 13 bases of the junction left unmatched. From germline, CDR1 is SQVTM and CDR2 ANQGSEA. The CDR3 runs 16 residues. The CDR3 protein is CSVEILGGRRSYEQYF. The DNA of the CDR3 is TGCAGCGTTGAAATCCTAGGGGGCCGGAGAAGCTACGAGCAGTACTTC.

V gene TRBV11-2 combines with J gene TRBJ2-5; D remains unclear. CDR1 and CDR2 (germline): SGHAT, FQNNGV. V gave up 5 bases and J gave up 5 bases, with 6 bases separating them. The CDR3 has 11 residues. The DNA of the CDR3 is TGTGCCAGCAGCCATATTGAGACCCAGTACTTC. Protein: CASSHIETQYF.

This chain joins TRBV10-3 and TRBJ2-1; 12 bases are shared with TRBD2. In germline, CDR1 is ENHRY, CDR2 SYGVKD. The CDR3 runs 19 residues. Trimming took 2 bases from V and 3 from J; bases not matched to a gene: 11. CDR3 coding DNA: TGTGCCATCAGTGAGCCGTGGACTAGCGGGATGAACCTCTACAATGAGCAGTTCTTC. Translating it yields CAISEPWTSGMNLYNEQFF.

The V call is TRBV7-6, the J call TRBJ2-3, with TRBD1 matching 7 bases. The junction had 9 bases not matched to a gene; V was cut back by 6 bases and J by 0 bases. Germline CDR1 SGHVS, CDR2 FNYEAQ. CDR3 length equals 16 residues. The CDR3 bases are TGTGCCAGCAGAAATTCCGCAGGGGGAAGCACAGATACGCAGTATTTT. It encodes CASRNSAGGSTDTQYF.

CDR3 protein: CASSSTDQGQGNEKLFF. The DNA for the CDR3 is TGTGCCAGCAGCTCCACAGATCAGGGACAGGGAAATGAAAAACTGTTTTTT. This chain links TRBV7-9 with TRBJ1-4; 9 bases are shared with TRBD1. V shed 4 bases, J shed 5 bases, and the junction held 11 bases outside the gene matches. Germline V CDR1 and CDR2: SEHNR, FQNEAQ (reference sequence). The length of the CDR3 is 17 residues.

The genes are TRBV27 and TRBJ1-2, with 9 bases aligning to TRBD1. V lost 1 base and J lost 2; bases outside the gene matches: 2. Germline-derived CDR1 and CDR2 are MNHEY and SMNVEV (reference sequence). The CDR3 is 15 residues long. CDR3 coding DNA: TGTGCCAGCAGTTTATTACAGGGGGCAAACTATGGCTACACCTTC. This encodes CASSLLQGANYGYTF.

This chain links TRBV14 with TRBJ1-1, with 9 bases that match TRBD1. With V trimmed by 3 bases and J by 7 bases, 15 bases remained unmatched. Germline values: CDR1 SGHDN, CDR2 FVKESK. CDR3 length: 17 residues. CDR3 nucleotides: TGTGCCAGCAGCCAGGGATTCCGGGACAGGGATCGTGGTGAAGCTTTCTTT. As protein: CASSQGFRDRDRGEAFF. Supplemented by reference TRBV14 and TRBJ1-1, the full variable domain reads EAGVTQFPSHSVIEKGQTVTLRCDPISGHDNLYWYRRVMGKEIKFLLHFVKESKQDESGMPNNRFLAERTGGTYSTLKVQPAELEDSGVYFCASSQGFRDRDRGEAFFGQGTRLTVV.

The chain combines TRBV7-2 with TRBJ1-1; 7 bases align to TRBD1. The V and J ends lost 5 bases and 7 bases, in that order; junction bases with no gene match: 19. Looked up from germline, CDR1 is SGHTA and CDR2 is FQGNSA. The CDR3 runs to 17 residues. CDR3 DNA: TGTGCCAGCAGCCATCCCGAGGGCAGGGGGAGCCCGGATGAAGCTTTCTTT. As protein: CASSHPEGRGSPDEAFF.

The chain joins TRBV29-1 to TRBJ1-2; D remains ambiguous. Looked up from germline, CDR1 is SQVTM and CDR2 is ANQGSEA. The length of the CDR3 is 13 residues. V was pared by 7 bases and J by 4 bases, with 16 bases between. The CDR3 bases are TGCAGCGCCGAGGACCGCTTGCCCTATGGCTACACCTTC. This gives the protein CSAEDRLPYGYTF. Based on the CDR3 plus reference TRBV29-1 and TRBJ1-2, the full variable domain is SAVISQKPSRDICQRGTSLTIQCQVDSQVTMMFWYRQQPGQSLTLIATANQGSEATYESGFVIDKFPISRPNLTFSTLTVSNMSPEDSSIYLCSAEDRLPYGYTFGSGTRLTVV.

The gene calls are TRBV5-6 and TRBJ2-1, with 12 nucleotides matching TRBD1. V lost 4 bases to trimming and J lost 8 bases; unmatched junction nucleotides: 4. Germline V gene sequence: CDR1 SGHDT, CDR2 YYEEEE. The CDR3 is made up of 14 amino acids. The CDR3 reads CASSTGTGGDEQFF. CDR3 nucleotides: TGTGCCAGCAGCACCGGGACAGGGGGCGATGAGCAGTTCTTC. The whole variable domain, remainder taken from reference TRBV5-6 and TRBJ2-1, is DAGVTQSPTHLIKTRGQQVTLRCSPKSGHDTVSWYQQALGQGPQFIFQYYEEEERQRGNFPDRFSGHQFPNYSSELNVNALLLGDSALYLCASSTGTGGDEQFFGPGTRLTVL.

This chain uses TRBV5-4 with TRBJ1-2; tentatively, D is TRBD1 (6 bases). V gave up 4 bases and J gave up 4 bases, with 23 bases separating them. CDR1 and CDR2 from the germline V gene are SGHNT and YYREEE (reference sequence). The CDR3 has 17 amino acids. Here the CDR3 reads CASSTHGKSGTPYGYTF. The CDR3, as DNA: TGTGCCAGCAGCACCCACGGGAAATCGGGGACACCCTATGGCTACACCTTC.

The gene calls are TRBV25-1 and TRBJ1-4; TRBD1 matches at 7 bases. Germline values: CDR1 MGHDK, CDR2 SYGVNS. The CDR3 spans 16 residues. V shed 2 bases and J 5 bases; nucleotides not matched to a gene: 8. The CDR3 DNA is TGTGCCAGCAGTGAAAGTCTGACAGGGCAAAATGAAAAACTGTTTTTT. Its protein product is CASSESLTGQNEKLFF. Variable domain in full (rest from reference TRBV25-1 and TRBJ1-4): EADIYQTPRYLVIGTGKKITLECSQTMGHDKMYWYQQDPGMELHLIHYSYGVNSTEKGDLSSESTVSRIRTEHFPLTLESARPSHTSQYLCASSESLTGQNEKLFFGSGTQLSVL.

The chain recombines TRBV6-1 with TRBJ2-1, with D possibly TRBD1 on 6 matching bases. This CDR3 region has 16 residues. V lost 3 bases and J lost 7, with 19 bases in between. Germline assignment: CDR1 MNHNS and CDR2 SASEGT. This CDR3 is CASSDVQGEWRNEQFF. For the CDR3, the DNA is TGTGCCAGCAGTGACGTACAGGGTGAGTGGAGAAATGAGCAGTTCTTC.

CDR3 loop: CASSYSHNEQFF. In nucleotides, the CDR3 is TGTGCCAGCAGTTACTCGCATAATGAGCAGTTCTTC. This chain uses TRBV6-5 with TRBJ2-1; D ambiguous. V was cut by 0 bases and J by 7 bases, with 4 bases left in between. CDR3 length: 12 residues. Germline V lookup: CDR1 MNHEY, CDR2 SVGAGI.

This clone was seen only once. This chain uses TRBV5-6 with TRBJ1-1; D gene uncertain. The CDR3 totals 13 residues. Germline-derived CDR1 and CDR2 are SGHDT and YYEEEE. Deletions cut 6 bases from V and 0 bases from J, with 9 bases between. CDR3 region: CASTFPMNTEAFF. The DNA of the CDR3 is TGTGCCAGCACCTTTCCTATGAACACTGAAGCTTTCTTT.

In DNA form, the CDR3 reads TGTGCCAGCAGCTTGGGGGCCGGTCAAGCTTTCTTT. Its translation: CASSLGAGQAFF. The rearrangement joins TRBV11-2 to TRBJ1-1; D possibly corresponds to TRBD1 (6 bases). This CDR3 comprises 12 residues. V lost 3 bases to trimming and J lost 9 bases, with 11 bases between them. Germline CDR1 and CDR2: SGHAT and FQNNGV.

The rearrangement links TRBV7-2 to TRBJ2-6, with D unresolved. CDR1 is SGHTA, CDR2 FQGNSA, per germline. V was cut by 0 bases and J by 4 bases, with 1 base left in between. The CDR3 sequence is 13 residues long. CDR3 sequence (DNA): TGTGCCAGCAGCTTAGCAGGGGCCAACGTCCTGACTTTC. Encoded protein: CASSLAGANVLTF.

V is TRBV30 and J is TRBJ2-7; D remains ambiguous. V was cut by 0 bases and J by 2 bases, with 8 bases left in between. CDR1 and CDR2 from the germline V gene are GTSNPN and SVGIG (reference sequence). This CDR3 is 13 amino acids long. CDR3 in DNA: TGTGCCTGGAGTGTAGGCAGGACCTACGAGCAGTACTTC. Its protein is CAWSVGRTYEQYF.

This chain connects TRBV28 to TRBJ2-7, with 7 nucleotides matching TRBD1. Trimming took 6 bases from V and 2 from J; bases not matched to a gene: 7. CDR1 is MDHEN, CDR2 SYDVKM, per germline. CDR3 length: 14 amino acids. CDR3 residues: CASSWAQGAYEQYF. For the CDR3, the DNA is TGTGCCAGCAGCTGGGCTCAGGGGGCCTACGAGCAGTACTTC.

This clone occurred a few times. CDR3: CSVEYLTSGSETQYF. DNA for the CDR3: TGCAGCGTTGAGTATCTGACTAGCGGGAGTGAGACCCAGTACTTC. The V gene is TRBV29-1, the J gene TRBJ2-5; TRBD2 aligns across 12 bases. CDR3 length: 15 amino acids. The germline V gene has CDR1 SQVTM and CDR2 ANQGSEA. V was clipped by 3 bases and J by 5 bases; unmatched bases: 7. Complete variable domain (other parts from reference TRBV29-1 and TRBJ2-5): SAVISQKPSRDICQRGTSLTIQCQVDSQVTMMFWYRQQPGQSLTLIATANQGSEATYESGFVIDKFPISRPNLTFSTLTVSNMSPEDSSIYLCSVEYLTSGSETQYFGPGTRLLVL.

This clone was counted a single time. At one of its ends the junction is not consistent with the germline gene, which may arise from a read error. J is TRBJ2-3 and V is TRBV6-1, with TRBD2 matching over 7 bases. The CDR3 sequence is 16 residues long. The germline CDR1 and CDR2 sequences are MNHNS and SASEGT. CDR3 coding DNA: TGTGCCAGCACTGAATGGCTGGCGGGAGGCACAGATACGCAGTATTTT. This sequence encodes CASTEWLAGGTDTQYF.

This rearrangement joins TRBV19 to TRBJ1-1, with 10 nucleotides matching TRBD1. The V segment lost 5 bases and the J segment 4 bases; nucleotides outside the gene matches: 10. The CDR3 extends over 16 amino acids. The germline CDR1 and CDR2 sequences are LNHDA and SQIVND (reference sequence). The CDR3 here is CASSGTGVVLGTEAFF. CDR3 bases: TGTGCCAGTAGTGGGACAGGGGTAGTGCTTGGCACTGAAGCTTTCTTT.

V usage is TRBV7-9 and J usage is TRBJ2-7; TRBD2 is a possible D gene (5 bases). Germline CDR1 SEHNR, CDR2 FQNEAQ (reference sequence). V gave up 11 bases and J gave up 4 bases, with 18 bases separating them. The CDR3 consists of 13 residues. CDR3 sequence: CAGGQGEMYEQYF. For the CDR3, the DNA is TGTGCCGGCGGGCAAGGAGAAATGTACGAGCAGTACTTC.